These 25 T cell receptor beta chains were sequenced from one sample in a study of blood T cell repertoires in COVID-19. Assay used: immunoSEQ multiplex PCR; TCRdb lists only in-frame clones, some missing. The table shows around 190,000 clones, with 80% to 90% occurring only once. Sequenced material: PBMCs or T cells enriched from blood (not recorded which). These receptor sequences come from a man between 35 and 55 years old who had recovered from COVID-19.

The gene calls are TRBV5-1 and TRBJ2-1; 9 bases are a match to TRBD2. J lost 4 bases, V lost 5 bases, and 13 bases had no gene match. The CDR3 runs 17 residues. The V gene's germline CDR1 is SGHRS and CDR2 YFSETQ. The CDR3 is CASSPTPSGNGYNEQFF. The CDR3, as DNA: TGCGCCAGCAGTCCTACCCCTAGCGGGAACGGGTACAATGAGCAGTTCTTC.

This chain uses TRBV10-3 with TRBJ1-1; TRBD1 matches at 10 bases. V shed 6 bases, J shed 1 base, and the junction held 8 bases outside the gene matches. Germline CDR1 and CDR2: ENHRY and SYGVKD. The CDR3 has 16 amino acids. The CDR3 is CAIRTGTGVRNTEAFF. Written as DNA, the CDR3 is TGTGCCATCAGGACCGGGACAGGGGTTCGGAACACTGAAGCTTTCTTT.

The V gene is TRBV6-5, the J gene TRBJ1-2, with 9 positions matching TRBD1. Germline assignment: CDR1 MNHEY and CDR2 SVGAGI. The V gene end was trimmed by 2 bases and the J gene end by 2 bases; junction bases not matched to a gene: 6. This CDR3 contains 16 residues. The CDR3 loop is CASSYLSGQGNYGYTF. In DNA form, the CDR3 reads TGTGCCAGCAGTTACCTCTCGGGACAGGGCAACTATGGCTACACCTTC.

The rearrangement joins TRBV10-2 to TRBJ2-1; D gene uncertain. The V end lost 4 bases, the J end lost 7 bases, and 11 bases lay between the germline ends. The CDR3 is 13 residues long. Germline CDR1 WSHSY, CDR2 SAAADI. This CDR3 reads CASSGAKRNEQFF. The CDR3 DNA reads TGCGCCAGCAGTGGCGCGAAGAGAAATGAGCAGTTCTTC.

This clone was counted once. The chain employs TRBV10-3 and TRBJ1-1; tentative D call: TRBD1 (5 bases). Trimming took 0 bases from V and 10 from J, leaving 18 bases between them. Germline lookup yields CDR1 ENHRY and CDR2 SYGVKD. This CDR3 comprises 15 residues. CDR3 sequence (DNA): TGTGCCATCAGTGAGTCCTTTGGTAAAGGGGCGCGAGCTTTCTTT. It encodes CAISESFGKGARAFF.

The J gene is TRBJ2-7, the V gene TRBV24-1, with 9 positions matching TRBD1. Germline loops: CDR1 KGHDR, CDR2 SFDVKD. The length of the CDR3 is 13 residues. V gave up 6 bases and J gave up 5 bases; unmatched junction bases: 4. CDR3 nucleotides: TGTGCCACCAGTCCGGGACAGGGCGACGAGCAGTACTTC. It yields the protein CATSPGQGDEQYF.

This sequence joins TRBV2 and TRBJ1-3, with a tentative D call TRBD1 (5 bases). The CDR3 extends over 15 amino acids. V lost 2 bases and J 4 bases, leaving 12 bases between the germline ends. Germline V gene data show CDR1 as SNHLY and CDR2 as FYNNEI. The CDR3 DNA reads TGTGCCAGCAGTGAACAGGGTATTGGGGGAAACACCATATATTTT. Translation gives CASSEQGIGGNTIYF.

The J gene is TRBJ2-7, the V gene TRBV11-2; 15 nucleotides align to TRBD2. CDR1 is SGHAT and CDR2 is FQNNGV in the germline V gene. The length of the CDR3 is 14 residues. With V trimmed by 8 bases and J by 6 bases, 5 bases remained unmatched. The CDR3 coding sequence is TGTGCCAGCTCTGGACTAGCGGGAGGGCGCGAGCAGTACTTC. It yields the protein CASSGLAGGREQYF.

This clone was recorded only once. The chain combines TRBV4-1 with TRBJ2-2, with TRBD2 matching over 9 bases. The length of the CDR3 is 17 residues. Germline V gives CDR1 MGHRA, CDR2 YSYEKL. J gave up 4 bases and V 4 bases, and 10 bases lay outside the gene matches. The DNA for the CDR3 is TGCGCCAGCAGCCGAGGACTAGCGAGGGGGTCCACCGGGGAGCTGTTTTTT. This encodes CASSRGLARGSTGELFF.

The table lists this clone with many counts. V usage is TRBV7-9 and J usage is TRBJ2-2; maybe TRBD1 (5 bases). Germline V CDR1 and CDR2: SEHNR, FQNEAQ (reference sequence). CDR3 length: 14 residues. V lost 2 bases and J lost 3, with 7 bases in between. CDR3 protein: CASSLTRDTGELFF. As DNA, the CDR3 is TGTGCCAGCAGCTTAACCAGGGACACCGGGGAGCTGTTTTTT.

The J gene is TRBJ2-7, the V gene TRBV27; a possible D gene is TRBD2 (5 bases). Germline V CDR1 and CDR2: MNHEY, SMNVEV (reference sequence). CDR3 length: 14 amino acids. Deletions cut 1 base from V and 4 bases from J, with 11 bases between. CDR3: CASSLFFEGYEQYF. As DNA, the CDR3 is TGTGCCAGCAGTTTATTTTTTGAGGGTTACGAGCAGTACTTC.

Only a few counts were recorded for this clone. The chain is built from TRBV2 and TRBJ1-1, with D possibly matching TRBD1 (6 bases). The CDR3 is made up of 14 amino acids. The germline V gene has CDR1 SNHLY and CDR2 FYNNEI. V was pared by 3 bases and J by 6 bases, with 14 bases between. CDR3 amino acids: CASSDGQGLAEAFF. In nucleotides, the CDR3 is TGTGCCAGCAGTGATGGGCAGGGGCTTGCTGAAGCTTTCTTT.

The chain joins TRBV4-2 to TRBJ2-1; 11 nucleotides match TRBD2. The CDR3 is 16 amino acids. After removal of 4 bases from V and 10 bases from J, the junction contained 12 bases not matched to a gene. In germline, CDR1 is LGHNA, CDR2 YNFKEQ. This CDR3 is CASSLWGLAAYEEQFF. The CDR3 bases are TGTGCCAGCAGCCTGTGGGGACTAGCGGCGTATGAGGAGCAGTTCTTC.

V and J are TRBV7-3 and TRBJ2-1; perhaps TRBD2 as D (6 bases). Trimming took off 8 bases at V and 16 bases at J, with 21 bases between the two ends. The length of the CDR3 is 12 residues. Germline V gene lookup returns CDR1 SGHTA and CDR2 FQGTGA. The chain's CDR3 is CASGPGERERFF. Written as DNA, the CDR3 is TGTGCCAGCGGGCCGGGGGAACGCGAAAGATTCTTC. The full variable domain, with the rest looked up from reference TRBV7-3 and TRBJ2-1, is GAGVSQTPSNKVTEKGKYVELRCDPISGHTALYWYRQSLGQGPEFLIYFQGTGAADDSGLPNDRFFAVRPEGSVSTLKIQRTERGDSAVYLCASGPGERERFFGPGTRLTVL.

The chain recombines TRBV6-5 with TRBJ2-1; a possible D gene is TRBD1 (6 bases). The V and J ends lost 0 bases and 6 bases respectively, with 9 bases between them. CDR1 and CDR2 (germline): MNHEY, SVGAGI. The CDR3 has 14 residues. Here the CDR3 DNA reads TGTGCCAGCAGTTACTCTTTACAGGGCAATGAGCAGTTCTTC. Translated: CASSYSLQGNEQFF.

The chain has TRBV19 and TRBJ2-7; 7 bases are shared with TRBD1. V trimming: 1 base; J trimming: 6 bases; junction bases outside the gene matches: 12. The germline V gene has CDR1 LNHDA and CDR2 SQIVND (reference sequence). This CDR3 region has 16 residues. Here the CDR3 reads CASSIGVRGTTSEQYF. CDR3 bases: TGTGCCAGTAGTATAGGGGTCAGGGGGACCACCTCCGAGCAGTACTTC.

The J gene is TRBJ2-7, the V gene TRBV6-5, with 10 bases aligning to TRBD1. Trimming removed 5 bases from V and 7 bases from J; junction bases left unmatched: 5. The CDR3 runs 13 residues. The germline V gene has CDR1 MNHEY and CDR2 SVGAGI. CDR3 bases: TGTGCCAGCAGTAAACCGGGACAGGGGGAGCAGTACTTC. Encoded protein: CASSKPGQGEQYF.

This rearrangement joins TRBV5-5 to TRBJ1-1; 7 bases line up with TRBD1. Germline values: CDR1 SGHKS, CDR2 YYEKEE (reference sequence). V was pared by 1 base and J by 4 bases, with 7 bases of the junction left unmatched. The CDR3 is made up of 15 amino acids. CDR3 sequence: CASSLFDREATEAFF. CDR3 DNA: TGTGCCAGCAGCTTGTTTGACAGGGAGGCCACTGAAGCTTTCTTT. Supplemented by reference TRBV5-5 and TRBJ1-1, the full variable domain reads DAGVTQSPTHLIKTRGQQVTLRCSPISGHKSVSWYQQVLGQGPQFIFQYYEKEERGRGNFPDRFSARQFPNYSSELNVNALLLGDSALYLCASSLFDREATEAFFGQGTRLTVV.

This chain links TRBV27 with TRBJ1-3; D not resolved. The germline gives CDR1 MNHEY, CDR2 SMNVEV (reference sequence). Trimming shortened V by 0 bases and J by 3 bases, and 9 bases separated the two germline ends. CDR3 length: 15 amino acids. The CDR3 bases are TGTGCCAGCAGTTTATCACAAAACATTGGAAACACCATATATTTT. It encodes CASSLSQNIGNTIYF.

V and J are TRBV4-1 and TRBJ1-5, with no clear D. CDR3 length: 14 amino acids. The V and J ends lost 3 bases and 2 bases respectively, with 8 bases between them. The germline CDR1 and CDR2 sequences are MGHRA and YSYEKL. Here the CDR3 DNA reads TGCGCCAGCAGCCATCCGGGAGGCAATCAGCCCCAGCATTTT. Amino acid sequence: CASSHPGGNQPQHF.

V and J are TRBV5-4 and TRBJ1-1; D is possibly TRBD1 (5 bases). Per germline, CDR1 SGHNT and CDR2 YYREEE (reference sequence). Deletions cut 0 bases from V and 4 bases from J, with 10 bases between. CDR3 length equals 14 residues. In DNA form, the CDR3 reads TGTGCCAGCAGCTTGGGGGGTGGGGCCACTGAAGCTTTCTTT. It yields the protein CASSLGGGATEAFF.

The V call is TRBV5-6, the J call TRBJ1-1; the D gene is possibly TRBD1 (5 bases). The CDR3 loop spans 13 amino acids. Trimming cost V 2 bases and J 7 bases, with 12 bases left between them. CDR1 is SGHDT and CDR2 is YYEEEE in the germline V gene. The CDR3 coding sequence is TGTGCCAGCAGCTTAGGAGGGACCAGTGAAGCTTTCTTT. Translation: CASSLGGTSEAFF.

The chain is built from TRBV27 and TRBJ1-1; D is ambiguous. Per the germline V gene, CDR1 is MNHEY and CDR2 is SMNVEV (reference sequence). The CDR3 spans 13 residues. Trimming left V 7 bases short and J 5 bases short, with 14 bases between. CDR3 DNA: TGTGCCAGCAAATCCGGGGTAGGGACTGAAGCTTTCTTT. This sequence encodes CASKSGVGTEAFF.

The V and J genes are TRBV7-9 and TRBJ2-5; 10 bases fit TRBD1. There are 16 residues in the CDR3. Unmatched junction bases numbered 10, after V lost 5 bases and J lost 4 bases. Looked up from germline, CDR1 is SEHNR and CDR2 is FQNEAQ (reference sequence). CDR3 bases: TGTGCCAGCAGCCCCTATCGGGACAGGGGCCCAGAGACCCAGTACTTC. This translates into CASSPYRDRGPETQYF.

The chain joins TRBV7-9 to TRBJ1-1; unclear D gene. CDR1 SEHNR and CDR2 FQNEAQ come from the germline V gene (reference sequence). V gave up 3 bases and J gave up 4 bases, with 6 bases separating them. The CDR3 length is 12 residues. For the CDR3, the DNA is TGTGCCAGCAGCTTCGAGGGCACTGAAGCTTTCTTT. Protein: CASSFEGTEAFF.